Following are 18 T cell receptor beta chains from one sample sequenced in a study of blood T cells in healthy people across ages. Next came a second PCR, run for about 6 to 11 cycles, which used a sample-barcoded 5' primer along with a J-beta primer mix. TCRdb recomputed calls from the 5' RACE reads with MiXCR, one row per CDR3 protein. The top ten hold around 0.75% of the sample, which has around 1,000,000 distinct CDR3 sequences, about 25% seen once. These data are also associated with another study on T cells of mothers and their children.

Sequenced input: blood. The receptors come from a girl aged 2 to 10 in good health.

This clonotype was recorded a few times. This chain uses TRBV20-1 with TRBJ2-1; weak D call: TRBD1 (6 bases). The length of the CDR3 is 14 residues. Germline CDR1 reads DFQATT; CDR2 reads SNEGSKA (reference sequence). Deletions cut 4 bases from V and 7 bases from J, with 17 bases between. CDR3 nucleotide sequence: TGCAGTGCTACTCTTCCGGGACAAGGGAATGAGCAGTTCTTC. Protein: CSATLPGQGNEQFF.

Worth noting for this clonotype: An end of the junction differs from the germline gene, which may be a read error. V gene TRBV29-1 combines with J gene TRBJ2-2; D possibly corresponds to TRBD2 (5 bases). Germline assignment: CDR1 SQVTM and CDR2 ANQGSEA. The CDR3 consists of 13 residues. CDR3 sequence reads: CSVGGPPTGELFF. The CDR3 coding sequence is TGCAGCGTTGGAGGGCCGCCCACCGGGGAGCTGTTCTTT.

The chain links TRBV29-1 to TRBJ1-1; D is unresolved. V gave up 5 bases and J gave up 1 base, with 17 bases separating them. Looked up from germline, CDR1 is SQVTM and CDR2 is ANQGSEA. The CDR3 is 15 amino acids. In nucleotides, the CDR3 is TGCAGCGTTCCTAGGGTCCCAAGCGGGAACACTGAAGCTTTCTTT. It specifies CSVPRVPSGNTEAFF.

The chain combines TRBV19 with TRBJ2-1, with D perhaps matching TRBD1 (6 bases). The CDR3 is 14 residues long. The germline V gene encodes CDR1 LNHDA and CDR2 SQIVND (reference sequence). Trimming left V 6 bases short and J 6 bases short, with 15 bases between. The CDR3 reads CASSTLQGGNEQFF. CDR3 in DNA: TGTGCCAGTAGCACTCTTCAAGGGGGCAATGAGCAGTTCTTC.

The chain employs TRBV28 and TRBJ2-3; D is ambiguous. Germline V gene sequence: CDR1 MDHEN, CDR2 SYDVKM. This CDR3 has 12 amino acids. The V gene lost 7 bases and the J gene lost 1 base, with 6 bases spanning the gap. The chain's CDR3 is CASNPRTDTQYF. The CDR3 DNA sequence: TGTGCCAGCAATCCCCGCACAGATACGCAGTATTTT.

The genes are TRBV12-3 or TRBV12-4 and TRBJ2-5; D ambiguous. Deletions cut 3 bases from V and 5 bases from J, with 16 bases between. The length of the CDR3 is 15 residues. The CDR3 protein is CASSFLSMVRETQYF. The CDR3 DNA is TGTGCCAGCAGTTTCCTATCTATGGTCCGGGAGACCCAGTACTTC.

The V and J genes are TRBV29-1 and TRBJ2-7; 16 nucleotides match TRBD2. The CDR3 is 16 residues long. Germline V lookup: CDR1 SQVTM, CDR2 ANQGSEA. The V segment lost 4 bases and the J segment 1 base; nucleotides outside the gene matches: 4. The CDR3 sequence: CSVAGLAGGNSYEQYF. CDR3 nucleotide sequence: TGCAGCGTTGCGGGACTAGCGGGAGGGAATTCCTACGAGCAGTACTTC.

This clonotype appeared a few times. Sequence at one end of the junction differs from germline and may be a read error. The V call is TRBV19, the J call TRBJ1-4; 8 nucleotides align to TRBD1. The CDR3 sequence is 15 residues long. Germline V lookup: CDR1 LNHDA, CDR2 SQIVND (reference sequence). The chain's CDR3 is CASSVVIGQGGKLFF. The DNA for the CDR3 is TGCGCCAGTAGTGTGGTAATTGGACAGGGTGGAAAACTGTTTTTT. The complete variable domain, with remaining parts taken from reference TRBV19 and TRBJ1-4, reads DGGITQSPKYLFRKEGQNVTLSCEQNLNHDAMYWYRQDPGQGLRLIYYSQIVNDFQKGDIAEGYSVSREKKESFPLTVTSAQKNPTAFYLCASSVVIGQGGKLFFGSGTQLSVL.

This chain connects TRBV10-1 to TRBJ2-7; D could derive from TRBD1 or TRBD2 (5 bases each). This CDR3 contains 15 residues. Trimming removed 2 bases at V and 7 bases at J, with 18 bases between. Germline-derived CDR1 and CDR2 are WNHNN and SYGVQD (reference sequence). CDR3: CASSEIGGAMEEQYF. CDR3 DNA sequence: TGCGCCAGCAGTGAGATTGGGGGAGCGATGGAAGAGCAGTACTTC.

This rearrangement joins TRBV4-3 to TRBJ1-2, with a tentative D call TRBD1 (5 bases). V shed 4 bases and J shed 10 bases, with 13 bases lying between them. Germline CDR1 reads LGHNA; CDR2 reads YSLEER. The CDR3 spans 12 residues. In DNA, the CDR3 is TGCGCCAGCAGCCTTCACTTCAGGGTCTACACCTTC. Protein product: CASSLHFRVYTF.

The chain combines TRBV28 with TRBJ2-5, with 8 bases lining up with TRBD1. Germline values: CDR1 MDHEN, CDR2 SYDVKM. CDR3 length equals 14 residues. V was clipped by 6 bases and J by 5 bases; unmatched bases: 8. CDR3 in DNA: TGTGCCAGCAGAAGACAGGGGACACCGGAGACCCAGTACTTC. Its translation: CASRRQGTPETQYF.

Of note for this clonotype: Relative to the germline gene, one junction end is altered; a read error may explain this. The chain employs TRBV15 and TRBJ2-4; D is perhaps TRBD1 (6 bases). Per the germline V gene, CDR1 is LNHNV and CDR2 is YYDKDF (reference sequence). This CDR3 is 15 amino acids long. The DNA for the CDR3 is TGTGCCACCAACAGAGGGGGTTTAGCCAAAAACATTCAGTACTTC. Protein product: CATNRGGLAKNIQYF.

This clonotype has more than one count but fewer than ten. The junction differs from germline at one of its ends, possibly a read error. V is TRBV6-2 or TRBV6-3 and J is TRBJ2-1, with 8 bases aligning to TRBD2. The CDR3 is made up of 15 amino acids. CDR1 is MNHEY and CDR2 is SVGEGT in the germline V gene. In nucleotides, the CDR3 is TGTGCCAGCAGGCAACCCGGGACTAGGTACAATGAGCAGCTCTTC. This codes for CASRQPGTRYNEQLF.

This clonotype was detected a few times. V gene TRBV12-3 or TRBV12-4 combines with J gene TRBJ1-2, with D tentatively TRBD1 (5 bases). The CDR3 has 15 amino acids. V lost 6 bases to trimming and J lost 2 bases, with 16 bases between them. The CDR3: CASSSFLGVNYGYTF. In DNA form, the CDR3 reads TGTGCCAGCAGCTCGTTTCTAGGGGTAAACTATGGCTACACCTTC.

This clonotype has only a few counts. The chain couples TRBV7-3 to TRBJ2-1, with a tentative D call TRBD2 (6 bases). The CDR3 is made up of 15 amino acids. Germline lookup yields CDR1 SGHTA and CDR2 FQGTGA. V dropped 4 bases and J dropped 8 bases, with 18 bases sitting between them. The CDR3 protein is CASSSGAAREDEQFF. CDR3 nucleotides: TGTGCCAGCAGCTCCGGGGCCGCCAGGGAGGATGAGCAGTTCTTC.

This clonotype has a handful of counts. V usage is TRBV9 and J usage is TRBJ1-2; no reliable D call. This CDR3 contains 14 residues. Germline CDR1 is SGDLS and CDR2 is YYNGEE. The ends were cut back, 0 bases at V and 5 bases at J, with 11 bases in the middle. CDR3 DNA: TGTGCCAGCAGCGTAGACCACAGCCCGTATGGCTACACCTTC. This translates into CASSVDHSPYGYTF.

The chain employs TRBV7-2 and TRBJ2-7, with D unresolved. From germline, CDR1 is SGHTA and CDR2 FQGNSA. The CDR3 loop spans 15 amino acids. V was cut by 5 bases and J by 4 bases, with 18 bases left in between. The CDR3 here is CASSPKGGNGYEQYF. In DNA, the CDR3 is TGTGCCAGCAGCCCAAAGGGTGGTAACGGGTACGAGCAGTACTTC.

This chain uses TRBV6-1 with TRBJ2-1; no clear D. Deletions cut 5 bases from V and 6 bases from J, with 11 bases between. Germline CDR1 reads MNHNS; CDR2 reads SASEGT. The CDR3 contains 13 residues. This chain's CDR3 is CASSLSRLNEQFF. CDR3 nucleotides: TGTGCCAGCAGTCTTTCCCGTCTCAATGAGCAGTTCTTC.